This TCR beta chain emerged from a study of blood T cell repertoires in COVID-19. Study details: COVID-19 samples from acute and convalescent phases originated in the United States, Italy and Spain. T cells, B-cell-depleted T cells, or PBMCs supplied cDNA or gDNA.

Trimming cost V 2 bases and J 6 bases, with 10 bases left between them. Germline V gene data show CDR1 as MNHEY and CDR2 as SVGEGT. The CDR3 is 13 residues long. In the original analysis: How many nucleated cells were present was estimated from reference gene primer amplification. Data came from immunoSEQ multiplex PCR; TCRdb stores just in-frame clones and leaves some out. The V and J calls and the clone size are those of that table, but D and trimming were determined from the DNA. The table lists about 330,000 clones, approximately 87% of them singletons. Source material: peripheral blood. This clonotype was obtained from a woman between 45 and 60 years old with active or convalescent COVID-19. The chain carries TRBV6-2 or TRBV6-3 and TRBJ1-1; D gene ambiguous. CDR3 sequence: CASSYIPRAEAFF. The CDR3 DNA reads TGTGCCAGCAGTTACATTCCTCGAGCTGAAGCTTTCTTT.